This T cell receptor beta chain was sequenced for a study of T cell changes during pregnancy in multiple sclerosis. Method: immunoSEQ multiplex PCR; TCRdb's copy keeps in-frame clones and lacks some. The sample lists some 81,000 clones, 90% to 95% occurring once. Germline-derived CDR1 and CDR2 are MDHEN and SYDVKM. Losses at the gene ends were 6 bases for V and 4 bases for J; bases not matched to a gene: 5. The CDR3 sequence is 13 residues long. The source of this sequence is a female donor in good health, enrolled as a control in a pregnancy study. V is TRBV28 and J is TRBJ1-2, with 7 bases identical to TRBD1. Sequencing was performed on peripheral blood, taken after pregnancy. The CDR3, as DNA: TGTGCCAGCAGCCCGGGACAGACCTATGGCTACACCTTC. Its translation is CASSPGQTYGYTF.